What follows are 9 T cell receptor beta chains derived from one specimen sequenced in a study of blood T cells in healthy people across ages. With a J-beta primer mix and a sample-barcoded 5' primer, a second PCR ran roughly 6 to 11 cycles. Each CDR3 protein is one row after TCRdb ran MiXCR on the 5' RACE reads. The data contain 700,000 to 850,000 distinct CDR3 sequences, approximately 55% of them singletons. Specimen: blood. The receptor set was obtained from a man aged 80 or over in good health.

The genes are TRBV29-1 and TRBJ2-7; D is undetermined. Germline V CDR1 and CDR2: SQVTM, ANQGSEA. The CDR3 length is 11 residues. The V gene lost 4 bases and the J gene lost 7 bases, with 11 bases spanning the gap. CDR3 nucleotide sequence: TGCAGCGTTGCCAACATATATGAGCAGTACTTC. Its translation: CSVANIYEQYF.

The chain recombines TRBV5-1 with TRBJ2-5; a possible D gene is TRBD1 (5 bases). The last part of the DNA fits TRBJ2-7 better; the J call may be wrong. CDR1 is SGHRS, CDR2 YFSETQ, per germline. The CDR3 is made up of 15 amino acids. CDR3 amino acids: CASSLNTQAGDEQYF. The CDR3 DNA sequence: TGCGCCAGCAGCTTGAACACACAGGCTGGCGACGAGCAGTACTTC.

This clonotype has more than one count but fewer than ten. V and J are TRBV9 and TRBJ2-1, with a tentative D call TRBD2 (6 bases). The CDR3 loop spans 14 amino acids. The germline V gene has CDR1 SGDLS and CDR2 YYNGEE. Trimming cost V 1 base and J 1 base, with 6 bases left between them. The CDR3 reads CASSVRGSYNEQFF. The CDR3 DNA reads TGTGCCAGCAGCGTACGGGGGTCCTACAATGAGCAGTTCTTC. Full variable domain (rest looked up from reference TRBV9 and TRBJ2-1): DSGVTQTPKHLITATGQRVTLRCSPRSGDLSVYWYQQSLDQGLQFLIQYYNGEERAKGNILERFSAQQFPDLHSELNLSSLELGDSALYFCASSVRGSYNEQFFGPGTRLTVL.

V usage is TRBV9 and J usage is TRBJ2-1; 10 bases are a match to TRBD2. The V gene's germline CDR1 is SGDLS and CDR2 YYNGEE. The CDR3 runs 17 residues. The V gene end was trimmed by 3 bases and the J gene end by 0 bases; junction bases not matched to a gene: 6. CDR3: CASSASGLAASYNEQFF. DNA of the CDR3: TGTGCCAGCAGCGCCTCCGGACTAGCGGCCTCCTACAATGAGCAGTTCTTC.

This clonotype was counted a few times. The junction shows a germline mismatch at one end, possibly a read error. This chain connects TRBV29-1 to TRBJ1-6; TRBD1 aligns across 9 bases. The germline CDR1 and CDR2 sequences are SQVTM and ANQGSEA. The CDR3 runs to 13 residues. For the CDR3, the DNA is TGCAGCGTCGGACAGGGGTATAATTCGCCCCTCCACTTT. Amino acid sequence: CSVGQGYNSPLHF.

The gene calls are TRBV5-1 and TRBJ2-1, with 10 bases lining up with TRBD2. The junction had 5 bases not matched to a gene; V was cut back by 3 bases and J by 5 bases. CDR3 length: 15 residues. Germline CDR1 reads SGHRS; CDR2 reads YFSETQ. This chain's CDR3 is CASSSGLAADNEQFF. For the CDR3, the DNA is TGCGCCAGCAGCTCAGGACTAGCGGCAGACAATGAGCAGTTCTTC.

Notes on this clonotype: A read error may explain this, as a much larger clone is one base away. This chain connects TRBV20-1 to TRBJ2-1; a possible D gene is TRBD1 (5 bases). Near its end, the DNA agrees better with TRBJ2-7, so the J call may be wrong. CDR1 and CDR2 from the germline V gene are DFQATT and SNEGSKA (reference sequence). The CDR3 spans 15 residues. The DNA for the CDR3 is TGCAGTGCTAGAGATCGGCAAGGGGTATACAATGAGCAGTACTTC. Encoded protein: CSARDRQGVYNEQYF.

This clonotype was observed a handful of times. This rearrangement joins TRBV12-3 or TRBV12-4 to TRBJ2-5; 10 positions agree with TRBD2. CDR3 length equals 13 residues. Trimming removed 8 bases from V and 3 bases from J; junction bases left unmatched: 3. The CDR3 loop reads CASGTSEKETQYF. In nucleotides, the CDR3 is TGTGCCAGCGGGACTAGCGAAAAAGAGACCCAGTACTTC.

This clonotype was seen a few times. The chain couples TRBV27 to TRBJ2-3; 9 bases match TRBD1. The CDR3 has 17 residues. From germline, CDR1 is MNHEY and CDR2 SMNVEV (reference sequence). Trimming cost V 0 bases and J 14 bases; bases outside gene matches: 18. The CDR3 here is CASSLSIGQGTHRYAYF. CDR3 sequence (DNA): TGTGCCAGCAGTTTATCGATCGGACAGGGGACGCACAGATACGCGTATTTT.